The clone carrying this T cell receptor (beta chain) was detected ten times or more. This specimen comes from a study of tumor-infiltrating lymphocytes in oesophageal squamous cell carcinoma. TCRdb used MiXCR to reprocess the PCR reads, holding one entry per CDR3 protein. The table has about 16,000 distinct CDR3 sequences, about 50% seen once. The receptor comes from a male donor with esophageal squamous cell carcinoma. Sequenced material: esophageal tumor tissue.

The CDR3 DNA reads TGTGCCAGCAGTGAGAGTCTAGCGGGAGCCAATCCCACCGGGGAGCTGTTTTTT. This encodes CASSESLAGANPTGELFF. V and J are TRBV2 and TRBJ2-2, with 10 positions matching TRBD2. In germline, CDR1 is SNHLY, CDR2 FYNNEI. The CDR3 is made up of 18 amino acids. With V trimmed by 3 bases and J by 4 bases, 11 bases remained unmatched.